This T cell receptor (beta chain) stems from a study of T cell changes during pregnancy in multiple sclerosis. Trimming stripped 5 bases from V and 7 bases from J, with 18 bases between. Looked up from germline, CDR1 is MNHEY and CDR2 is SVGAGI. CDR3 length: 14 amino acids. Clones were sequenced by immunoSEQ multiplex PCR, and TCRdb holds only the in-frame ones, with some missing. Counted here are some 44,000 clones, about 88% occurring once; the ten biggest clones make up approximately 1%. This TCR came from a female donor with multiple sclerosis, enrolled in a pregnancy study. The input for sequencing was CD4+ T cells from peripheral blood mononuclear cells, taken in the second trimester of pregnancy. V gene TRBV6-5 combines with J gene TRBJ2-7, with a tentative D call TRBD1 (7 bases). The CDR3 DNA is TGTGCCAGCAGTCGCGGGACAGTCCCGAGAGAGCAGTACTTC. Its protein product is CASSRGTVPREQYF.